This T cell receptor beta chain stems from a study of cytomegalovirus exposure and HLA in healthy donors. Findings of the study overall: CMV serostatus stood as the only immune exposure information on hand.

Germline assignment: CDR1 MNHEY and CDR2 SVGAGI. The V end lost 6 bases, the J end lost 4 bases, and 18 bases lay between the germline ends. The CDR3 runs to 15 residues. In its sample, this clone was seen once. Its antigen remains unknown. Healthy donors of bone marrow made up the group. Primers included in the PCR were 60 Vbeta and 13 Jbeta primers. In the source study's methods: In a later analysis, about 9.9 million of some 80 million unique beta chains occurred in at least two donors. Assay: immunoSEQ multiplex PCR; the TCRdb copy retains only in-frame clones and omits some. V and J calls plus clone size are reproduced from that table; the DNA served to infer D and trimming. The sample carries 170,000 or so clones, around three quarters recorded once.

This chain joins TRBV6-5 and TRBJ1-2; D not certain. Source material: PBMCs. This clonotype was obtained from a woman in her 30s in good health and CMV-seronegative. The CDR3 sequence is CASRIALVFIYGYTF. In nucleotides, the CDR3 is TGTGCCAGCAGGATAGCGTTGGTATTTATCTATGGCTACACCTTC.